This record covers a single T cell receptor (beta chain). This clone was seen once. Its recognized antigen is unknown. No base quality values were provided; no much bigger clone lies one nucleotide off. Spanning cysteine to phenylalanine, the CDR3 consists of 14 amino acids. CDR3 DNA only is kept here, 42 bases in frame from base 1. CDR1 and CDR2 (SNHLY, FYNNEI) derive from the germline V gene. V loses 0 bases of germline sequence and J loses 6 bases, and the interval between the two ends is 8 bases. Library preparation was by the immunoSEQ multiplex PCR assay. For the multiplex PCR, a mixture combining 60 forward primers for TCR Vbeta segments and 13 reverse primers for TCR Jbeta segments was used. The CDR3 region of rearranged TCR beta genes was amplified from genomic DNA by a multiplex PCR assay. On the Illumina HiSeq System, the amplified TCR beta libraries were sequenced as 87-base-pair reads. On the authors' methods: Across the 670 or so repertoires, a later analysis counted tens of millions of unique TCR beta chains, around 11 million of which were shared by at least two donors. Raw reads were error-corrected and collapsed into unique sequences by a nearest-neighbor algorithm in which closely related sequences were merged to remove PCR and sequencing errors. Alignment of CDR3 sequences to IMGT reference sequences was used to assign V, D and J gene segments. For a sequence to be retained, a match of at least six nucleotides to both a V gene segment and a J gene segment was required. Rearrangements were called productive when the CDR3 lacked stop codons and stayed in frame with V and J; all others were non-productive. CDR3 was defined according to IMGT convention as the region running from the second conserved V-encoded cysteine to the conserved J-encoded phenylalanine. The earlier analysis of 500 to 750 of the donors excluded any sequence lacking an unambiguous match to a single V gene segment. An earlier analysis of 587 of the donors called V segments functional above 56.7% productive rearrangements and segregating when the between-donor standard deviation exceeded 5%. A statistical classification framework was built for diagnosing cytomegalovirus status from the catalog of TCR beta chain sequences. In a later analysis, TCR nucleotide sequences were compared against IMGT/GENE-DB human TR gene sequences so that V and J genes could be assigned. Using the TCRdist pipeline, a later analysis assigned CDR3 sequences along with most-parsimonious VDJ recombination scenarios. A later analysis defined each TCR beta chain by its CDR3 amino acid sequence plus V-gene family, and excluded reads lacking a unique V-gene family. As a way to deal with suspected cross-contamination and a sequencing artifact, a later analysis dropped 450 to 700 nucleotide sequences that were highly shared and had low generation probability. A later analysis calculated a clonal expansion index for each public chain from normalized within-repertoire ranks of inferred template counts. In a later analysis, generation probabilities were computed with a VDJ recombination model fitted to out-of-frame rearrangements, and the resulting probabilities were checked against IGoR. Hypergeometric tests were used in a later analysis to score TCR-TCR, TCR-HLA and TCR-CMV co-occurrence, with a repertoire-size bias correction applied to the TCR pairs. To estimate false discovery rates, a later analysis permuted the HLA or CMV assignments 20 times. In a later analysis, co-occurring TCRs were grouped using DBSCAN, with TCRdist sequence similarity added in when clustering inside HLA-allele-positive subsets. Repertoires with fewer than 30,000 or more than 120,000 public chains, plus five repertoires with anomalous nucleotide sharing, were excluded from co-occurrence clustering. TCRdb limited this immuneACCESS table to in-frame rearrangements with V and J called. A share of clones is missing; checked studies link under half to unresolved V genes, and the rest is unexplained. That table supplies the V and J calls and clone size; D and trimming were determined from the DNA. The sample table records around 100,000 clones; around 84% of these occur just once. The top ten clones comprise 2.1% of the sample.

The data derive from a study of cytomegalovirus exposure and HLA in healthy donors (dated by TCRdb to 2016 to 2017). In the study overall: An earlier analysis of 587 of the donors reported 276 Gb of sequence data and 117 million unique TCR beta sequences obtained from roughly 170 million T cells. In addition to the first cohort of 666 subjects, a separate validation cohort of approximately 120 different subjects was used. An early release covering 550 to 650 HLA-typed donors comprised about 310 gigabases of sequencing data and tens of millions of unique TCR sequences. The T cell repertoires of about 700 subjects were profiled by immunosequencing and related to cytomegalovirus serostatus. To decide whether each TCR beta V gene segment behaved as functional or pseudogenic, an earlier analysis of some 580 of the donors relied on high-throughput TCR beta sequencing. Every repertoire in the discovery cohort had been generated on one and the same sequencing platform. High-throughput TCR immunosequencing, statistical association of individual TCRs with disease status, and machine learning were combined to predict cytomegalovirus infection status. Across 300 to 400 genotyped donors of the cohort, an average of approximately 240,000 unique TCR beta nucleotide sequences per donor were sequenced, and approximately 17% of those sequences were non-productive. In the later analysis, no new phenotypic data were used to find candidate immune exposures; instead, reliance was placed on TCR beta sequences and their occurrence across donors. Class I and class II HLA loci were covered by the typing at four-digit resolution. To study patterns of TCR occurrence, a later analysis re-analyzed previously published TCR beta repertoires from 666 donors and added high-resolution HLA genotyping. Alongside the repertoire data, information on donor age, sex, ethnicity and CMV serostatus was compiled. The aim of the study was to test whether cataloging public T cell receptors could identify signatures of past pathogen exposure. Among the roughly 410 genotyped donors, under 90% belonged to the genetic ancestry cluster associated with self-reported Caucasian donors. In a later genetic analysis, genome-wide SNP genotypes for about three fifths of the 666 donors were used, and that subset was treated as a discovery cohort. Typing coverage varied by locus: about 620-630 donors for A, B, C, DRB1 and DQB1; approximately 500 for DQA1; approximately 610 for DPA1; roughly 450 for DPB1. A few DR-DQ haplotypes were treated as single units for association and clustering because of strong linkage in the cohort. Broad study findings and their caveats: HLA typing was unavailable for some donors at each locus, so association tests used only the typed subset. In a later analysis, several top co-occurrence clusters were reported to appear linked to parvovirus B19, influenza, CMV and Epstein-Barr virus. In vitro tests confirmed that a few of the cytomegalovirus-associated TCR beta chains recognize cytomegalovirus antigens. A group of highly shared sequence variants was considered likely to be a technical artifact of the sequencing pipeline. Most TCR sequences were observed very rarely across donors, whereas some public TCRs were present in many individuals. Immune exposure information for the cohort was limited to CMV serostatus. A further reported finding was that TCR beta sequences accurately predicted the HLA-A and HLA-B alleles for most subjects in the first cohort. Because counts were too low, seventeen rarely observed V segments, including chromosome 9 orphons, were excluded from the earlier analysis of several hundred of the donors. At a false discovery rate of 0.05, a later analysis linked 16,951 TCR beta sequences to specific HLA alleles. In an earlier analysis of 450 to 750 of the donors, most TCR beta V segments appeared in productive rearrangements about 90% or about 30% of the time, broadly matching IMGT annotations. In a later genetic analysis, fewer N-insertions in productive TCRs were reported among donors in an Asian-associated ancestry cluster than the roughly 700-donor mean. Linkage disequilibrium might explain the correlated functional status among segregating V segments, but an unknown experimental factor could not be ruled out. According to a later analysis, TCR association rates differed among HLA loci, with DRB1 alleles showing the most associated TCRs and HLA-C alleles showing the fewest. Some IMGT-functional V segments, including TRBV6-2 and TRBV6-3, could not be told apart with the 87-base-pair reads, so those segments were excluded. The classifier was reported to diagnose cytomegalovirus status with high specificity and sensitivity in both the original and validation cohorts. According to the authors, the approach could potentially be generalized to other disease states and immunological phenotypes. A later genetic analysis associated a missense DCLRE1C variant with V-gene and J-gene trimming of TCR beta chains, and an independent cohort replicated the association. Compared with equally common non-associated chains, HLA-associated TCR beta chains in a later analysis were more clonally expanded and had lower generation probabilities. Sequencing depth was assumed to be roughly uniform across donors in the presence/absence analyses, though that assumption may not hold. In the study, some 180 TCR beta chains were listed as associated with cytomegalovirus. In a later analysis, most CMV-associated TCR beta chains were found to appear HLA-restricted, with HLA associations seemingly driven largely by CMV exposure. When HLA alleles, especially DR and DQ, strongly co-occurred, attributing TCR associations to individual alleles was difficult. This cohort had only TCR beta chains sequenced, and the lack of alpha or paired-chain data limited which features could be detected.

The cohort consisted of 666 healthy bone marrow donors. All cohort members were sampled while nominally healthy, although unrecorded immune exposures were likely present. The donor tested CMV seronegative, placing the donor among the 352 seronegative members of the cohort. Each donor provided a peripheral blood sample, and peripheral blood mononuclear cells were used for TCR beta sequencing. The Qiagen DNeasy Blood Extraction Kit was used to extract genomic DNA from the blood cell samples. The TCR originated in a man aged 18 to 29 in good health and CMV-seronegative. The sample was PBMCs. The chain employs TRBV2 and TRBJ2-2, with the identity of the D gene unclear. CDR3 region: CASSEALPAGELFF. The DNA is TGTGCCAGCAGTGAAGCGCTACCCGCCGGGGAGCTGTTTTTT.